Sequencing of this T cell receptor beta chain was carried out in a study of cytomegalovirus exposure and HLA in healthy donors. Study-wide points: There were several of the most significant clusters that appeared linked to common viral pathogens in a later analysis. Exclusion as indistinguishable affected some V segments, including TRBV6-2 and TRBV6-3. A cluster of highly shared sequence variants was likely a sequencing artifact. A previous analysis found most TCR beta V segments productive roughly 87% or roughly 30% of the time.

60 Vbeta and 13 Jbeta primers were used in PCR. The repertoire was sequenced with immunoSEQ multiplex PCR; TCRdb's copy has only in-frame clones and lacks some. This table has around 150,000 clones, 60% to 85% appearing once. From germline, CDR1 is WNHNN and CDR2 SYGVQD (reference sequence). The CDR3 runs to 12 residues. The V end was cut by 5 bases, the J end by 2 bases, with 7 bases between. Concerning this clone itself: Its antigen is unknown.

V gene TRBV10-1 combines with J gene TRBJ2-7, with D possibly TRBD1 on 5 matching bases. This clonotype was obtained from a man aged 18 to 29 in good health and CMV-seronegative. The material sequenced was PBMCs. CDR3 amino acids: CASSSGTYEQYF. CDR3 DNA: TGCGCCAGCAGTTCAGGGACCTACGAGCAGTACTTC.